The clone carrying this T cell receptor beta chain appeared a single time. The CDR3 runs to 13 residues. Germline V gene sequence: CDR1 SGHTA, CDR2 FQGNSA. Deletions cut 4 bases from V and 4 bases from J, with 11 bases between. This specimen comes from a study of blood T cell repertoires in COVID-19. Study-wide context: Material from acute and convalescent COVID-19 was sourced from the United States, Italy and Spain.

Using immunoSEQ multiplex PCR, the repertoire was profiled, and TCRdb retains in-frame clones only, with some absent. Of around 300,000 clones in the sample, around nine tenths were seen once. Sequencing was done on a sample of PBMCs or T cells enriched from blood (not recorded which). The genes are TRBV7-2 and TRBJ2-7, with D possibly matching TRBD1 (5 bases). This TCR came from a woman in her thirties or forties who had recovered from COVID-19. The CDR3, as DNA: TGTGCCAGCAGCTCCCCTCAGGGTTACGAGCAGTACTTC. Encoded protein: CASSSPQGYEQYF.